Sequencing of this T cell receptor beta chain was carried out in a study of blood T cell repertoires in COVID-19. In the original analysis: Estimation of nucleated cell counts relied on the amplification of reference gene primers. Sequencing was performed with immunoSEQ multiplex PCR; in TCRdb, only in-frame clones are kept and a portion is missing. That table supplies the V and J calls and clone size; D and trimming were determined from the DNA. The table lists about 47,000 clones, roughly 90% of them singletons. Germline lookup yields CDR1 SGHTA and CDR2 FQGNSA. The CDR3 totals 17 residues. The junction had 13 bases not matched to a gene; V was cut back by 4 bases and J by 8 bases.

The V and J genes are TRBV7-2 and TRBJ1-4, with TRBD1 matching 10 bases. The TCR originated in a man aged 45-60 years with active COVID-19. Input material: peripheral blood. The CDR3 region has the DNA TGTGCCAGCAGCTCGGCCCGGGACAGGGGTCGGCGGGAAAAACTGTTTTTT. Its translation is CASSSARDRGRREKLFF.